The 15 T cell receptor beta chains in this list originate from one sample, sequenced in a study of cytomegalovirus exposure and HLA in healthy donors. Some clones are missing from TCRdb's copy, which holds only in-frame ones; the method was immunoSEQ multiplex PCR. This repertoire shows more than 110,000 clones, less than 90% found once; its top ten account for roughly 3%. The sequenced sample consisted of PBMCs. The receptors here all came from a man aged 18 to 30 in good health and CMV-seronegative.

The J gene is TRBJ2-7, the V gene TRBV18, with 8 positions matching TRBD1. Germline values: CDR1 KGHSH, CDR2 LQKENI. The CDR3 consists of 14 residues. With V trimmed by 3 bases and J by 3 bases, 4 bases remained unmatched. The CDR3 spells CASSPGQGYYEQYF. The CDR3 bases are TGTGCCAGCTCACCCGGACAGGGCTACTACGAGCAGTACTTC. Drawing the rest from reference TRBV18 and TRBJ2-7, the complete variable domain is NAGVMQNPRHLVRRRGQEARLRCSPMKGHSHVYWYRQLPEEGLKFMVYLQKENIIDESGMPKERFSAEFPKEGPSILRIQQVVRGDSAAYFCASSPGQGYYEQYFGPGTRLTVT.

This chain connects TRBV27 to TRBJ2-5; TRBD2 matches 10 bases. This CDR3 comprises 15 residues. Losses at the gene ends were 8 bases for V and 3 bases for J; bases not matched to a gene: 9. Germline CDR1 MNHEY, CDR2 SMNVEV (reference sequence). DNA of the CDR3: TGTGCCAGCGGTCTAGCGGGAGACGCTAAAGAGACCCAGTACTTC. Protein: CASGLAGDAKETQYF.

The chain has TRBV11-2 and TRBJ2-5; 12 nucleotides align to TRBD1. J was trimmed by 4 bases and V by 5 bases; bases with no gene match: 8. The CDR3 loop spans 16 amino acids. Germline CDR1 is SGHAT and CDR2 is FQNNGV. Written as DNA, the CDR3 is TGTGCCAGCAGCCAACCGGGACAGGGGGCCTCAGAGACCCAGTACTTC. Its translation: CASSQPGQGASETQYF.

The chain links TRBV6-5 to TRBJ1-4, with D perhaps TRBD1 (6 bases). V lost 8 bases and J lost 3, with 16 bases in between. Germline V gene sequence: CDR1 MNHEY, CDR2 SVGAGI. The CDR3 totals 15 residues. This CDR3 reads CASGLMGAPNEKLFF. CDR3 coding DNA: TGTGCCAGCGGTTTGATGGGGGCACCTAATGAAAAACTGTTTTTT.

This chain joins TRBV2 and TRBJ2-7; 8 bases fit TRBD2. Germline V gene sequence: CDR1 SNHLY, CDR2 FYNNEI. After removal of 6 bases from V and 3 bases from J, the junction contained 1 base not matched to a gene. The CDR3 sequence is 12 residues long. The CDR3 coding sequence is TGTGCCAGCAGGGGGACTAGCTACGAGCAGTACTTC. Translated: CASRGTSYEQYF.

The rearrangement links TRBV7-9 to TRBJ2-7; 14 bases are shared with TRBD2. CDR3 length: 15 amino acids. Germline lookup yields CDR1 SEHNR and CDR2 FQNEAQ (reference sequence). V trimming: 5 bases; J trimming: 3 bases; junction bases outside the gene matches: 3. CDR3 protein: CASSPGLAGDYEQYF. CDR3 nucleotides: TGTGCCAGCAGCCCGGGACTAGCGGGGGACTACGAGCAGTACTTC.

Only a few counts were recorded for this clone. The genes are TRBV27 and TRBJ1-1; 7 bases match TRBD1. There are 16 residues in the CDR3. CDR1 MNHEY and CDR2 SMNVEV come from the germline V gene (reference sequence). With V trimmed by 5 bases and J by 6 bases, 15 bases remained unmatched. The CDR3 region is CASSARQGSYLSEAFF. The DNA for the CDR3 is TGTGCCAGCAGTGCGAGACAGGGTTCTTACCTGTCTGAAGCTTTCTTT.

V is TRBV11-3 and J is TRBJ2-3, with 7 bases identical to TRBD1. Trimming at V came to 4 bases and at J to 1 base, leaving 5 bases not matched to a gene. Germline V gene data show CDR1 as SGHNT and CDR2 as YENEEA. The CDR3 covers 15 residues. CDR3 sequence reads: CASSSGTDGTDTQYF. The DNA of the CDR3 is TGTGCCAGCAGCTCCGGGACAGACGGCACAGATACGCAGTATTTT. The complete variable domain, with remaining parts taken from reference TRBV11-3 and TRBJ2-3, reads EAGVVQSPRYKIIEKKQPVAFWCNPISGHNTLYWYLQNLGQGPELLIRYENEEAVDDSQLPKDRFSAERLKGVDSTLKIQPAELGDSAVYLCASSSGTDGTDTQYFGPGTRLTVL.

This clone has just a few counts. The sample has other DNA sequences that encode this CDR3 too. V and J are TRBV7-2 and TRBJ1-2; D gene unclear. The CDR3 has 13 amino acids. Trimming left V 2 bases short and J 4 bases short, with 8 bases between. CDR1 is SGHTA and CDR2 is FQGNSA in the germline V gene. CDR3 sequence (DNA): TGTGCCAGCAGCTTAAACAGCCTCTATGGCTACACCTTC. Residues: CASSLNSLYGYTF.

As regards this clone: It differs at one base from a far larger clone, so likely a read error. The genes are TRBV14 and TRBJ1-1; perhaps TRBD1 as D (5 bases). This CDR3 spans 13 amino acids. Trimming left V 2 bases short and J 1 base short, with 5 bases between. Germline V lookup: CDR1 SGHDN, CDR2 FVKESK. This CDR3 is CASSQQGNTEAFF. For the CDR3, the DNA is TGTGCCAGCAGCCAACAGGGGAACACTGAAGCTTTCTTT.

This chain joins TRBV5-6 and TRBJ2-6; 10 bases align to TRBD1. The germline CDR1 and CDR2 sequences are SGHDT and YYEEEE. The CDR3 spans 19 residues. V lost 0 bases and J lost 2; bases outside the gene matches: 8. The CDR3 coding sequence is TGTGCCAGCAGCTTGGCCAGGGACAGGGGTGTCGCTGGGGCCAACGTCCTGACTTTC. It translates to CASSLARDRGVAGANVLTF. Combining the CDR3 with reference TRBV5-6 and TRBJ2-6 gives the whole variable domain DAGVTQSPTHLIKTRGQQVTLRCSPKSGHDTVSWYQQALGQGPQFIFQYYEEEERQRGNFPDRFSGHQFPNYSSELNVNALLLGDSALYLCASSLARDRGVAGANVLTFGAGSRLTVL.

This clone was detected once. The chain has TRBV18 and TRBJ1-1; possibly TRBD1 for D (5 bases). CDR3 length: 13 amino acids. Trimming took 1 base from V and 6 from J, leaving 9 bases between them. In germline, CDR1 is KGHSH, CDR2 LQKENI. Written as DNA, the CDR3 is TGTGCCAGCTCACCACGGCGGGACGCTGAAGCTTTCTTT. The encoded protein is CASSPRRDAEAFF.

This clone was detected a few times. The chain is built from TRBV6-1 and TRBJ2-7; maybe TRBD2 (5 bases). The CDR3 is 13 amino acids. The germline V gene encodes CDR1 MNHNS and CDR2 SASEGT. Deletions cut 7 bases from V and 3 bases from J, with 13 bases between. CDR3 amino acids: CASMPLGLYEQYF. In DNA, the CDR3 is TGTGCCAGCATGCCCCTAGGACTCTACGAGCAGTACTTC.

The chain uses TRBV5-4 and TRBJ2-7; 7 bases agree with TRBD2. This CDR3 contains 14 residues. Germline-derived CDR1 and CDR2 are SGHNT and YYREEE (reference sequence). V was clipped by 2 bases and J by 1 base; unmatched bases: 3. CDR3 in amino acids: CASSFGLESYEQYF. The CDR3, as DNA: TGTGCCAGCAGCTTCGGACTAGAGTCCTACGAGCAGTACTTC.

This clone was detected once. The chain uses TRBV7-9 and TRBJ1-1; D not certain. Trimming removed 5 bases at V and 2 bases at J, with 3 bases between. Germline CDR1 and CDR2: SEHNR and FQNEAQ (reference sequence). The CDR3 runs to 11 residues. The CDR3 loop reads CASSLNTEAFF. The CDR3 bases are TGTGCCAGCAGCCTAAACACTGAAGCTTTCTTT.